The sequence of this T cell receptor beta chain was determined in a study of shared clonotypes between healthy human individuals. To note about this clone: Its antigen remains unknown.

The length of the CDR3 is 14 residues. Trimming cost V 3 bases and J 5 bases; bases outside gene matches: 5. Germline assignment: CDR1 KGHSH and CDR2 LQKENI. Overall study findings and caveats: A reduction in generation probabilities was seen for non-shared clonotypes relative to those shared by all four donors. In having few donors, the study represented limited genetic and exposure-history diversity. When naive CD4 clonotypes were compared across a few donors, roughly 4.9% were shared.

Some clones are missing from TCRdb's copy, which holds only in-frame ones; the method was immunoSEQ multiplex PCR. In the table there are about 2.3 million clones, more than 85% of which are singletons. The specimen sequenced was naive CD4+ T cells from PBMCs. Subset defined: CD45RA+ positively selected. This TCR came from a man between 18 and 29 years old in good health. Some clones in this sample may be carry-over from other donors' samples. V gene TRBV18 combines with J gene TRBJ1-2; 8 nucleotides agree with TRBD1. CDR3 nucleotide sequence: TGTGCCAGCTCACCGGACAGGGCGGGATATGGCTACACCTTC. Translation gives CASSPDRAGYGYTF.